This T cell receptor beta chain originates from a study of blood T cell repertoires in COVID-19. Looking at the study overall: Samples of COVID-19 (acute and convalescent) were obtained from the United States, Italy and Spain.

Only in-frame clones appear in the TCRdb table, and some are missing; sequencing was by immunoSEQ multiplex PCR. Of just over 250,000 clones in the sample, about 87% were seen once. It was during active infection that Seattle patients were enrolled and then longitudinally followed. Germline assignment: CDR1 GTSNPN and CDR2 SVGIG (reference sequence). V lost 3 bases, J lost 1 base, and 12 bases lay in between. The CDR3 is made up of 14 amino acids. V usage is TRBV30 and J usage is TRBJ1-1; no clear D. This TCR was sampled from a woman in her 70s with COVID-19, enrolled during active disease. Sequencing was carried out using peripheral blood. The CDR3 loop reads CAWRLALSNTEAFF. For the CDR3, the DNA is TGTGCCTGGAGGTTGGCTCTTTCGAACACTGAAGCTTTCTTT.